This is a list of T cell receptor beta chains from one sample in a study of graft-versus-host responses after intestinal transplantation. These TCRs' antigens remain unknown. The method was immunoSEQ multiplex PCR; TCRdb's version includes in-frame clones alone and lacks a portion of them. The data hold some 38,000 clones, with roughly 92% observed a single time. Source: unstimulated CD8+ T cells sorted from spleen or lymph node cells, taken before transplant. The receptors were sampled from a human donor who was the organ donor for an intestinal transplant. The CDR3 runs from the conserved cysteine through the conserved F or W. The order of the fields is V gene, D gene, CDR3 protein. D genes are given only for firm matches.

V: TRBV28
D: TRBD1
CDR3: CASNPIGQGANYGYTF

V: TRBV28
D: TRBD1
CDR3: CASSDRGVGYTF

V: TRBV15
D: -
CDR3: CATSRRDRTDTQYF

V: TRBV19
D: -
CDR3: CASSIPRDSSYNEQFF

V: TRBV5-1
D: TRBD1
CDR3: CASSVRQGAYEQYF

V: TRBV5-4
D: TRBD2
CDR3: CASSLLAEGSDTQYF

V: TRBV6-1
D: TRBD2
CDR3: CASKGKRELDTQYF

V: TRBV28
D: -
CDR3: CASSLGRYEQYF

V: TRBV7-9
D: -
CDR3: CASNDQTRTEAFF

V: TRBV2
D: TRBD2
CDR3: CASSEILGLAGGPSDNEQFF

V: TRBV4-3
D: -
CDR3: CASSPGAGDTQYF

V: TRBV7-2
D: TRBD1
CDR3: CASSLGAAGGTEAFF

V: TRBV7-2
D: -
CDR3: CASSSGHTGELFF

V: TRBV4-1
D: TRBD2
CDR3: CASSQGASGIYEQYF

V: TRBV4-1
D: TRBD1
CDR3: CASSQGDRGSNQPQHF

V: TRBV4-3
D: -
CDR3: CASSQAQAYEQYF

V: TRBV9
D: TRBD2
CDR3: CASSVGPSGSIYNEQFF

V: TRBV15
D: -
CDR3: CATHGSDSNQPQHF

V: TRBV28
D: TRBD1
CDR3: CASSRDRGTDTQYF

V: TRBV15
D: TRBD2
CDR3: CATSSALAGGTYNEQFF

V: TRBV2
D: -
CDR3: CASIHETEAFF

V: TRBV5-4
D: TRBD2
CDR3: CASSHGLAEDQETQYF

V: TRBV6-5
D: TRBD1
CDR3: CASSYSTGGSYEQYF

V: TRBV29-1
D: -
CDR3: CSVAVSGEPNTEAFF

V: TRBV5-5
D: -
CDR3: CASSLYTGPSEQYF

V: TRBV10-3
D: TRBD2
CDR3: CAAAAGPSYNEQFF

V: TRBV4-3
D: -
CDR3: CASSQGVNEQFF

V: TRBV19
D: -
CDR3: CASSILAANTEAFF

V: TRBV6-5
D: TRBD2
CDR3: CASMLSGSSYNEQFF

V: TRBV9
D: -
CDR3: CASSAPNTGELFF

V: TRBV4-3
D: -
CDR3: CASSQEFRQETQYF

V: TRBV4-1
D: -
CDR3: CASSHPAILNVLTF

V: TRBV4-1
D: -
CDR3: CASSQERFGDYGYTF

V: TRBV5-4
D: -
CDR3: CASSLTILGTSTDTQYF

V: TRBV7-9
D: TRBD1
CDR3: CASRTGGTDTQYF

V: TRBV2
D: TRBD1
CDR3: CASSGRGPVTDTQYF

V: TRBV12-5
D: -
CDR3: CASGLFRGATDTQYF

V: TRBV27
D: TRBD1
CDR3: CASNLGTASTDTQYF

V: TRBV4-1
D: TRBD1
CDR3: CASSPSRLGTVGDEKLFF

V: TRBV7-6
D: TRBD2
CDR3: CASSLEASGSLNEQYF

V: TRBV4-3
D: TRBD2
CDR3: CASSQDGLAGGLNEQFF

V: TRBV28
D: -
CDR3: CASSLPLTDSNQPQHF

V: TRBV6-1
D: -
CDR3: CASRGGSAYEQYF

V: TRBV7-2
D: TRBD1
CDR3: CASSLGRGQGFYEQYF

V: TRBV13
D: TRBD2
CDR3: CASSFQREWAKNIQYF

V: TRBV27
D: -
CDR3: CASSSGPQEFF

V: TRBV4-1
D: -
CDR3: CASSQLLADYSYEQYF